Below are 5 T cell receptor beta chains sequenced from a single sample in a study of blood T cell repertoires in COVID-19. Sequencing was performed with immunoSEQ multiplex PCR; in TCRdb, only in-frame clones are kept and a portion is missing. The sample includes about 200,000 clones, about 88% of them seen just once. Sequenced material: peripheral blood. The source is a man aged 50 or older with COVID-19, enrolled during active disease.

The J gene is TRBJ2-6, the V gene TRBV27, with unresolved D. Germline CDR1 reads MNHEY; CDR2 reads SMNVEV (reference sequence). The V end lost 5 bases, the J end lost 5 bases, and 16 bases lay between the germline ends. The CDR3 consists of 16 residues. The CDR3 loop reads CASSALSSMRANVLTF. CDR3 nucleotide sequence: TGTGCCAGCAGTGCACTCTCGAGTATGCGGGCCAACGTCCTGACTTTC.

This chain links TRBV5-5 with TRBJ1-5, with TRBD1 as a possible D gene (5 bases). The germline gives CDR1 SGHKS, CDR2 YYEKEE (reference sequence). The ends were cut back, 0 bases at V and 3 bases at J, with 10 bases in the middle. The CDR3 is 15 residues long. The CDR3 sequence: CASSLVGEVNQPQHF. The CDR3 DNA is TGTGCCAGCAGCTTGGTAGGGGAGGTCAATCAGCCCCAGCATTTT.

This clone is a singleton in its sample. The rearrangement joins TRBV7-9 to TRBJ2-1, with 9 bases that match TRBD1. Looked up from germline, CDR1 is SEHNR and CDR2 is FQNEAQ (reference sequence). J lost 4 bases, V lost 5 bases, and 12 bases had no gene match. The CDR3 is made up of 17 amino acids. The CDR3 DNA is TGTGCCAGCAGCCCACCGTTCCGGGACAGGGTATACAATGAGCAGTTCTTC. It yields the protein CASSPPFRDRVYNEQFF.

This rearrangement joins TRBV7-2 to TRBJ2-7, with D maybe TRBD2 (5 bases). The CDR3 is 14 amino acids. Trimming removed 1 base at V and 5 bases at J, with 12 bases between. The germline CDR1 and CDR2 sequences are SGHTA and FQGNSA. The CDR3, as DNA: TGTGCCAGCAGCTTAGTGGACTCCCGAAACGAGCAGTACTTC. It specifies CASSLVDSRNEQYF.

The chain has TRBV30 and TRBJ2-7; D is perhaps TRBD2 (6 bases). This CDR3 is 13 amino acids long. CDR1 GTSNPN and CDR2 SVGIG come from the germline V gene (reference sequence). The ends were cut back, 8 bases at V and 0 bases at J, with 14 bases in the middle. The CDR3 nucleotides read TGTGCCAGAACGGCGGGGTCCTCCTACGAGCAGTACTTC. The encoded protein is CARTAGSSYEQYF. Supplemented by reference TRBV30 and TRBJ2-7, the full variable domain reads SQTIHQWPATLVQPVGSPLSLECTVEGTSNPNLYWYRQAAGRGLQLLFYSVGIGQISSEVPQNLSASRPQDRQFILSSKKLLLSDSGFYLCARTAGSSYEQYFGPGTRLTVT.